This passage covers 5 T cell receptor beta chains from one sample sequenced in a study of CXCR3-negative and CXCR3-positive naive CD8 T cells. Study-wide results and caveats: The TRB CDR3s that CXCR3-positive naive cells carried were more hydrophobic than those of CXCR3-negative naive cells.

UMI-tagged TRB cDNA libraries were built via 5' RACE. TCRdb reprocessed the 5' RACE reads, with one entry per CDR3 protein and no DNA. The sample table sets out around 88,000 distinct CDR3 sequences. These receptors' targets are unknown. Sequenced: naive CXCR3+ CD8+ T cells from blood. As for subset: CD45RO-CCR7+CD27+CD95- naive CD8+ T cells expressing CXCR3 (TNR3+). These receptors were taken from a human donor in good health. Some clones in this sample may be carry-over from other donors' samples.

V and J are TRBV7-2 and TRBJ1-5; TCRdb outputs TRBD1, but without DNA this stays unchecked. This CDR3 has 15 amino acids. CDR1 is SGHTA and CDR2 is FQGNSA in the germline V gene. The CDR3 loop reads CASSLAGTGTQPQHF.

V and J are TRBV28 and TRBJ2-7; TCRdb selects TRBD1, and the lack of DNA leaves this call unchecked. The CDR3 runs to 17 residues. CDR1 is MDHEN, CDR2 SYDVKM, per germline. CDR3 sequence reads: CASRTGQGAGLQYEQYF.

The V gene is TRBV7-9, the J gene TRBJ1-6; TCRdb reports TRBD1, a call that lacks DNA to check it against. This CDR3 has 15 amino acids. In germline, CDR1 is SEHNR, CDR2 FQNEAQ (reference sequence). The CDR3: CASSTSRDRISPLHF.

This clonotype is classed as medium-sized by frequency. The rearrangement uses TRBV10-3 and TRBJ2-7. The CDR3 covers 15 residues. Germline V CDR1 and CDR2: ENHRY, SYGVKD. The CDR3 region is CAISDPETQSVEQYF.

J is TRBJ2-3 and V is TRBV29-1; no DNA is available, so the TRBD1 call from TCRdb remains unchecked. The CDR3 is 17 residues long. Germline V CDR1 and CDR2: SQVTM, ANQGSEA. CDR3 loop: CSVEGAGLDSNTDTQYF.